The 14 T cell receptor beta chains given below trace back to one sample, sequenced in a study of blood T cell repertoires in COVID-19 (dated by TCRdb to the early 2020s). The library was built by means of the immunoSEQ multiplex PCR assay. Drawn from immuneACCESS, this table holds only the in-frame rearrangements with V and J called that TCRdb kept. Clones are partly lost; checked studies trace under half to an unresolved V gene and leave the rest unexplained. Within this sample are more than 130,000 clones, with roughly 90% of them counted one time only. The ten largest make up roughly 10% of the sample. Source material: peripheral blood. The source of these receptors is a man in his fifties with active or convalescent COVID-19.

This rearrangement joins TRBV5-1 to TRBJ2-7; possibly TRBD1 for D (5 bases). The CDR3 has 14 amino acids. Trimming left V 2 bases short and J 2 bases short, with 11 bases between. Germline V gives CDR1 SGHRS, CDR2 YFSETQ. The CDR3 sequence: CASSFPGQAYEQYF. In nucleotides, the CDR3 is TGCGCCAGCAGCTTCCCTGGACAAGCCTACGAGCAGTACTTC.

The V call is TRBV7-2, the J call TRBJ2-2; 16 bases are shared with TRBD2. Germline V CDR1 and CDR2: SGHTA, FQGNSA. V dropped 11 bases and J dropped 7; count of bases not matched to a gene: 16. This CDR3 contains 18 residues. The CDR3 spells CAGTSPGLAGGPYGELFF. CDR3 nucleotide sequence: TGTGCCGGTACCTCTCCGGGACTAGCGGGAGGGCCATACGGGGAGCTGTTTTTT.

This sequence joins TRBV7-8 and TRBJ2-7; D possibly corresponds to TRBD2 (6 bases). V dropped 5 bases and J dropped 6 bases, with 14 bases sitting between them. Germline V gene data show CDR1 as SGHVS and CDR2 as FQNEAQ. This CDR3 comprises 13 residues. The CDR3 DNA sequence: TGTGCCAGCAGCACCAAGCTAGCGTCCGAGCAGTACTTC. Protein sequence: CASSTKLASEQYF.

The rearrangement joins TRBV28 to TRBJ2-1; 9 nucleotides agree with TRBD2. V was pared by 3 bases and J by 7 bases, with 16 bases of the junction left unmatched. The CDR3 contains 18 residues. Germline V gives CDR1 MDHEN, CDR2 SYDVKM. CDR3 region: CASSFLAAIAGVQNEQFF. The CDR3 DNA reads as TGTGCCAGCAGTTTCCTAGCGGCGATAGCGGGAGTCCAGAATGAGCAGTTCTTC.

The chain is built from TRBV28 and TRBJ1-2; 8 nucleotides align to TRBD1. The V gene end was trimmed by 6 bases and the J gene end by 4 bases; junction bases not matched to a gene: 7. Germline V CDR1 and CDR2: MDHEN, SYDVKM. The CDR3 is made up of 14 amino acids. The CDR3 sequence is CASSPTGAAYGYTF. The CDR3 bases are TGTGCCAGCAGCCCGACAGGGGCCGCCTATGGCTACACCTTC.

The chain combines TRBV6-5 with TRBJ2-1; 10 bases agree with TRBD1. Germline V gene sequence: CDR1 MNHEY, CDR2 SVGAGI. V lost 7 bases to trimming and J lost 7 bases; unmatched junction nucleotides: 10. The length of the CDR3 is 15 residues. The CDR3 nucleotides read TGTGCCAGCAAGCCCGGGACAGGGGAGTGGAATGAGCAGTTCTTC. This gives the protein CASKPGTGEWNEQFF.

This rearrangement joins TRBV19 to TRBJ1-1; TRBD1 matches at 9 bases. Trimming took 2 bases from V and 5 from J; bases not matched to a gene: 12. In germline, CDR1 is LNHDA, CDR2 SQIVND (reference sequence). The CDR3 loop spans 17 amino acids. For the CDR3, the DNA is TGTGCCAGTAGTATACTTACCCGGGACAGGGATGAGACTGAAGCTTTCTTT. It translates to CASSILTRDRDETEAFF.

The chain is built from TRBV4-1 and TRBJ2-2; maybe TRBD1 (6 bases). The V gene lost 0 bases and the J gene lost 5 bases, with 13 bases spanning the gap. The CDR3 length is 16 residues. Per the germline V gene, CDR1 is MGHRA and CDR2 is YSYEKL. CDR3 region: CASSQDTGFMTGELFF. The CDR3 DNA reads as TGCGCCAGCAGCCAAGATACAGGGTTCATGACCGGGGAGCTGTTTTTT.

The chain uses TRBV6-4 and TRBJ2-6; 7 bases fit TRBD1. Germline V gene data show CDR1 as MRHNA and CDR2 as SNTAGT. This CDR3 has 18 residues. With V trimmed by 4 bases and J by 0 bases, 9 bases remained unmatched. The CDR3 spells CASSALPTGISGANVLTF. For the CDR3, the DNA is TGTGCCAGCAGTGCCCTCCCGACAGGGATCTCTGGGGCCAACGTCCTGACTTTC.

The chain employs TRBV6-5 and TRBJ1-1; 8 bases align to TRBD1. The CDR3 consists of 13 residues. V shed 4 bases and J 5 bases; nucleotides not matched to a gene: 3. Germline CDR1 MNHEY, CDR2 SVGAGI. CDR3 DNA sequence: TGTGCCAGCAGTTGGACAGGGAAAACTGAAGCTTTCTTT. As protein: CASSWTGKTEAFF.

The chain links TRBV3-1 (or the pseudogene TRBV3-2) to TRBJ2-5, with 12 bases identical to TRBD2. Germline trimming cut 2 bases from V and 5 bases from J; bases unmatched to any gene: 9. Looked up from germline, CDR1 is LGHDT and CDR2 is YNNKEL (reference sequence). The CDR3 is made up of 17 amino acids. The CDR3 DNA sequence: TGTGCCAGCAGCCAACGCCTGGGTCTAGCGGGGGGGGAGACCCAGTACTTC. Protein sequence: CASSQRLGLAGGETQYF.

This clone was observed a few times. The J gene is TRBJ1-1, the V gene TRBV4-3; D is perhaps TRBD1 (6 bases). V lost 3 bases and J 9 bases, leaving 14 bases between the germline ends. The CDR3 has 13 residues. The V gene's germline CDR1 is LGHNA and CDR2 YSLEER. CDR3 in DNA: TGCGCCAGCAGCCAGTCGGGACAACAAAAAGCTTTCTTT. As protein: CASSQSGQQKAFF.

The CDR3 protein is CASSPRQGYEQYF. DNA for the CDR3: TGTGCCAGCAGTCCAAGACAGGGCTACGAGCAGTACTTC. The rearrangement joins TRBV27 to TRBJ2-7; TRBD1 matches at 7 bases. With V trimmed by 5 bases and J by 3 bases, 4 bases remained unmatched. CDR3 size: 13 residues. The germline V gene has CDR1 MNHEY and CDR2 SMNVEV (reference sequence).

CDR3 protein: CASSLALNTEAFF. The CDR3 DNA follows: TGTGCCAGCAGCTTAGCTCTGAACACTGAAGCTTTCTTT. V usage is TRBV13 and J usage is TRBJ1-1; D remains unclear. Per the germline V gene, CDR1 is PRHDT and CDR2 is FYEKMQ (reference sequence). The CDR3 has 13 residues. V was cut by 1 base and J by 0 bases, with 3 bases left in between. Full variable domain (outside the CDR3, taken from reference TRBV13 and TRBJ1-1): AAGVIQSPRHLIKEKRETATLKCYPIPRHDTVYWYQQGPGQDPQFLISFYEKMQSDKGSIPDRFSAQQFSDYHSELNMSSLELGDSALYFCASSLALNTEAFFGQGTRLTVV.